The clone carrying this TCR beta chain was recorded once. The CDR3 is 21 amino acids. In the original processing: Reference gene primer amplification gave estimated nucleated cell counts. This table comes from immunoSEQ multiplex PCR, and its TCRdb copy is limited to in-frame clones, with some not included. V and J calls and clone size are copied from that table; D and trimming were computed from the DNA. The top ten hold roughly 11% of the sample, which has 150,000 to 200,000 clones, about 80% seen once. The record originates from a study of blood T cell repertoires in COVID-19. About the research overall: Both acute and convalescent COVID-19 samples were obtained from the United States, Italy and Spain. Sample material is recorded as cDNA or gDNA derived from T cells, B-cell-depleted T cells, or PBMCs.

What the recovered Cohort 3 donors had was two negative PCRs, clearance, or symptom resolution. The chain has TRBV21-1 and TRBJ2-1; TRBD2, as called in the table, went unchecked against the DNA. TRBV21-1 corresponds to a pseudogene. The sample consisted of PBMCs or T cells enriched from blood (not recorded which). The sequence derives from a middle-aged man who had recovered from COVID-19. This chain's CDR3 is CASSKDNTLPPKWSSYNEQFF. For the CDR3, the DNA is TGTGCCAGCAGCAAAGATAACACCCTTCCACCTAAATGGAGTTCCTACAATGAGCAGTTCTTC.